The 24 T cell receptor beta chains below come from one sample, sequenced in a study of blood T cells in healthy people across ages. Through a sample-barcoded 5' primer and a J-beta primer mix, a second PCR was run for about 7 to 12 cycles. TCRdb fed the 5' RACE reads into MiXCR, producing one record per CDR3 protein. The sample shows about 680,000 distinct CDR3 sequences, about 52% of them seen only once. The sequencing sample was made of blood. The receptors were gathered from a woman aged 55 to 70 in good health.

The chain couples TRBV30 to TRBJ2-2; 9 bases are shared with TRBD2. Unmatched junction bases numbered 6, after V lost 1 base and J lost 6 bases. The CDR3 sequence is 15 residues long. From germline, CDR1 is GTSNPN and CDR2 SVGIG (reference sequence). CDR3: CAWSGAGLASGELFF. CDR3 in DNA: TGTGCCTGGAGTGGGGCCGGACTAGCGTCCGGGGAGCTGTTTTTT.

This clonotype appeared once. V gene TRBV4-3 combines with J gene TRBJ2-5; D is possibly TRBD2 (5 bases). Germline V lookup: CDR1 LGHNA, CDR2 YSLEER. Trimming took off 3 bases at V and 11 bases at J, with 22 bases between the two ends. The CDR3 is 15 amino acids. For the CDR3, the DNA is TGCGCCAGCAGCCACCTCGAGGGCCTCGGCAATGAGCAGTACTTC. This translates into CASSHLEGLGNEQYF.

The chain uses TRBV7-2 and TRBJ2-1; 8 bases match TRBD2. The germline gives CDR1 SGHTA, CDR2 FQGNSA. The CDR3 loop spans 14 amino acids. V dropped 5 bases and J dropped 7; count of bases not matched to a gene: 7. The CDR3 loop reads CASSRSRLANEQFF. The CDR3 DNA reads TGTGCCAGCAGCCGATCCAGACTAGCGAATGAGCAGTTCTTC.

The chain uses TRBV6-5 and TRBJ2-2, with 12 bases lining up with TRBD2. This CDR3 is 17 amino acids long. V was clipped by 4 bases and J by 6 bases; unmatched bases: 9. Germline loops: CDR1 MNHEY, CDR2 SVGAGI. DNA for the CDR3: TGTGCCAGCAGTTCGACTAGCGGGAGAGTTGTCGCCGGGGAGCTGTTTTTT. Protein product: CASSSTSGRVVAGELFF.

V and J are TRBV10-3 and TRBJ2-1; perhaps TRBD2 as D (5 bases). CDR3 length: 16 residues. The V end lost 3 bases, the J end lost 8 bases, and 20 bases lay between the germline ends. Per germline, CDR1 ENHRY and CDR2 SYGVKD. CDR3 sequence reads: CAISDWTGYQFDEQFF. CDR3 bases: TGTGCCATCAGTGATTGGACGGGATATCAGTTTGATGAGCAGTTCTTC.

This clonotype was counted only a few times. The chain joins TRBV27 to TRBJ2-5; either TRBD1 or TRBD2 may supply D (6 bases each). V was shortened by 4 bases and J by 5 bases, with 17 bases between the two germline ends. Germline V gives CDR1 MNHEY, CDR2 SMNVEV (reference sequence). The CDR3 covers 15 residues. CDR3 protein: CASSSRGGLIETQYF. DNA of the CDR3: TGTGCCAGCAGTTCCAGGGGAGGTTTGATTGAGACCCAGTACTTC.

This clonotype was observed a single time. The junction departs from the called germline gene at one end, perhaps through a read error. The rearrangement links TRBV12-3 or TRBV12-4 to TRBJ2-5, with D perhaps matching TRBD2 (6 bases). CDR3 length equals 15 residues. CDR3 region: CASSFVGGRQVTQYF. CDR3 coding DNA: TGTGCCAGCAGTTTCGTGGGGGGAAGACAAGTGACCCAGTACTTC.

This clonotype was recorded many times. DNA for the CDR3: TGCAGTGCTAGAGATGGGACTTACACAGATACGCAGTATTTT. This translates into CSARDGTYTDTQYF. V usage is TRBV20-1 and J usage is TRBJ2-3, with D tentatively TRBD2 (6 bases). Per the germline V gene, CDR1 is DFQATT and CDR2 is SNEGSKA (reference sequence). V shed 0 bases and J shed 2 bases, with 9 bases lying between them. This CDR3 is built from 14 residues.

The chain employs TRBV7-9 and TRBJ2-4, with D possibly being TRBD1 (5 bases). The J call may be mistaken, given a closer DNA end match to TRBJ2-7. Germline V lookup: CDR1 SEHNR, CDR2 FQNEAQ (reference sequence). The CDR3 runs 15 residues. DNA for the CDR3: TGTGCCAGCAGCTTAGTGACAGTAGGGACCTACGAGCAGTACTTC. Translating it yields CASSLVTVGTYEQYF.

Only a few counts were recorded for this clonotype. The CDR3 region is CASSLPRPETQYF. The CDR3 DNA follows: TGTGCCAGCAGCCTCCCCAGGCCAGAGACCCAGTACTTC. The chain has TRBV28 and TRBJ2-5; D not certain. CDR1 and CDR2 (germline): MDHEN, SYDVKM. This CDR3 has 13 amino acids. The V gene lost 6 bases and the J gene lost 4 bases, with 12 bases spanning the gap.

The V and J genes are TRBV7-2 and TRBJ1-2; perhaps TRBD1 as D (5 bases). This CDR3 is built from 16 residues. Trimming left V 2 bases short and J 4 bases short, with 17 bases between. CDR1 and CDR2 from the germline V gene are SGHTA and FQGNSA. Here the CDR3 DNA reads TGTGCCAGCAGCTTAACGGGACCGGACCTGACCTATGGCTACACCTTC. It specifies CASSLTGPDLTYGYTF.

The chain joins TRBV11-2 to TRBJ2-1, with D perhaps TRBD2 (5 bases). The tail of the sequence fits TRBJ2-7 better, so the J call may be wrong. There are 15 residues in the CDR3. In germline, CDR1 is SGHAT, CDR2 FQNNGV. DNA for the CDR3: TGTGCCAGCAGCTACCTAGCCCGCTCCTACAATGAGCAGTACTTC. Protein sequence: CASSYLARSYNEQYF.

The rearrangement links TRBV7-2 to TRBJ2-1; TRBD2 aligns across 7 bases. This CDR3 region has 16 residues. The J segment lost 6 bases and the V segment lost 3 bases, leaving 11 bases of the junction unmatched. Per the germline V gene, CDR1 is SGHTA and CDR2 is FQGNSA. The CDR3 loop is CASSLASGREVNEQFF. The CDR3 DNA sequence: TGTGCCAGCAGCTTGGCTAGCGGTAGGGAGGTCAATGAGCAGTTCTTC.

In this sample, this clonotype turned up a few times. J is TRBJ1-5 and V is TRBV7-2; 8 nucleotides align to TRBD1. This CDR3 is built from 17 residues. CDR1 SGHTA and CDR2 FQGNSA come from the germline V gene. V lost 5 bases and J lost 1; bases outside the gene matches: 10. The CDR3 nucleotides are TGTGCCAGCAGCATATTACAGGGGGGGATGAGCAATCAGCCCCAGCATTTT. Translating it yields CASSILQGGMSNQPQHF.

This clonotype came up a few times. This chain uses TRBV29-1 with TRBJ2-1; 14 bases match TRBD2. This CDR3 spans 16 amino acids. Trimming at V came to 6 bases and at J to 1 base, leaving 5 bases not matched to a gene. Per the germline V gene, CDR1 is SQVTM and CDR2 is ANQGSEA. The CDR3 DNA reads TGCAGCGTCCCAGGACTAGCGGGAGGTTCCTACAATGAGCAGTTCTTC. Translation: CSVPGLAGGSYNEQFF.

The chain uses TRBV29-1 and TRBJ2-1; 7 bases are shared with TRBD2. The trim removed 1 base at V and 0 bases at J, leaving 9 bases unmatched. The CDR3 has 17 amino acids. Germline V gene data show CDR1 as SQVTM and CDR2 as ANQGSEA. The DNA for the CDR3 is TGCAGCGTTGAAGGGCGGGGTAGCGGGCTCTCCTACAATGAGCAGTTCTTC. This gives the protein CSVEGRGSGLSYNEQFF.

This clonotype has a count of ten or more. The chain couples TRBV11-1 to TRBJ2-5; 11 bases are a match to TRBD2. Germline V gene data show CDR1 as SGHAT and CDR2 as FQDESV (reference sequence). The V and J ends lost 3 bases and 7 bases, in that order; junction bases with no gene match: 10. This CDR3 has 16 amino acids. CDR3 DNA sequence: TGTGCCAGCAGCTTCGAGGGACTAGCGGACCCCGGGACCCAGTACTTC. This translates into CASSFEGLADPGTQYF.

A word on this clonotype: A much larger clone differs from this one at a single base, so this may be a read error. The chain recombines TRBV28 with TRBJ2-7, with TRBD1 matching 10 bases. CDR1 MDHEN and CDR2 SYDVKM come from the germline V gene. The CDR3 totals 13 residues. V lost 8 bases to trimming and J lost 2 bases; unmatched junction nucleotides: 3. CDR3 DNA: TGTGCCAGCTGGGACAGGGGCCCCTACGAGCAGTACTTC. Its protein is CASWDRGPYEQYF.

J is TRBJ2-5 and V is TRBV6-2 or TRBV6-3; TRBD2 matches at 7 bases. The DNA end favors TRBJ2-7, so the J call may be wrong. Germline values: CDR1 MNHEY, CDR2 SVGEGT. This CDR3 is built from 14 residues. The DNA for the CDR3 is TGTGCCAGCAAGGCAAGCGGGAACGCCTACGAGCAGTACTTC. This sequence encodes CASKASGNAYEQYF.

J is TRBJ2-1 and V is TRBV4-1, with TRBD2 matching 15 bases. This CDR3 is built from 20 residues. From germline, CDR1 is MGHRA and CDR2 YSYEKL. Trimming at V came to 4 bases and at J to 9 bases, leaving 19 bases not matched to a gene. The CDR3 region is CASSRDPPGGLAGGRSEQFF. DNA of the CDR3: TGCGCCAGCAGCCGAGACCCACCTGGAGGACTAGCGGGAGGGAGGAGTGAGCAGTTCTTC.

This clonotype was seen a few times. The rearrangement uses TRBV20-1 and TRBJ2-6; D unclear. CDR1 and CDR2 from the germline V gene are DFQATT and SNEGSKA (reference sequence). This CDR3 has 14 residues. Trimming took off 5 bases at V and 0 bases at J, with 8 bases between the two ends. DNA of the CDR3: TGCAGTGCTCCCGCAGTCTCTGGGGCCAACGTCCTGACTTTC. Amino acids: CSAPAVSGANVLTF.

The chain has TRBV29-1 and TRBJ2-7; either TRBD1 or TRBD2 may supply D (6 bases each). The germline V gene has CDR1 SQVTM and CDR2 ANQGSEA. The CDR3 covers 13 residues. The DNA for the CDR3 is TGCAGTTTTTTACGACCGGGGGCTGGCGAGCAGTACTTC. This gives the protein CSFLRPGAGEQYF.

V gene TRBV29-1 combines with J gene TRBJ2-7; a weak D match, TRBD2 (5 bases). The CDR3 consists of 14 residues. Trimming left V 4 bases short and J 7 bases short, with 20 bases between. The V gene's germline CDR1 is SQVTM and CDR2 ANQGSEA. DNA of the CDR3: TGCAGCGTTGTGCGAAGCGGCTCCTACAATGAGCAGTACTTC. Translating gives CSVVRSGSYNEQYF.

The chain joins TRBV6-5 to TRBJ1-2, with D possibly TRBD1 on 5 matching bases. CDR1 MNHEY and CDR2 SVGAGI come from the germline V gene. The CDR3 totals 14 residues. The V end lost 8 bases, the J end lost 4 bases, and 17 bases lay between the germline ends. CDR3 loop: CASGGKAEFYGYTF. The CDR3, as DNA: TGTGCCAGCGGGGGGAAAGCAGAGTTCTATGGCTACACCTTC.